This T cell receptor beta chain stems from a study of cytomegalovirus exposure and HLA in healthy donors. Everyone who donated was a healthy bone marrow donor. The PCR ran on 60 Vbeta and 13 Jbeta primers. Only in-frame clones appear in the TCRdb table, and some are missing; sequencing was by immunoSEQ multiplex PCR. Of about 72,000 clones listed, 50% to 80% are singletons. The study's findings and limits: According to an earlier analysis, most TCR beta V segments yielded productive rearrangements about 87% or about 30% of the time. Donors were assumed by presence/absence analyses to have roughly uniform sequencing depth. When a later analysis compared HLA-associated TCR beta chains with equally common others, the HLA-associated chains turned out to be more clonally expanded and to have lower generation probabilities.

This clone was found a few times. Its antigen is unknown. Per germline, CDR1 SQVTM and CDR2 ANQGSEA. There are 15 residues in the CDR3. With V trimmed by 5 bases and J by 5 bases, 12 bases remained unmatched. The chain combines TRBV29-1 with TRBJ1-1, with 9 bases lining up with TRBD1. The sequencing input was PBMCs. This clonotype originated in a man in his forties in good health and CMV-seropositive. CDR3 loop: CSVWDREGSKTEAFF. Written as DNA, the CDR3 is TGCAGCGTTTGGGACAGGGAGGGTTCGAAAACTGAAGCTTTCTTT. The full variable domain, its missing parts supplied by reference TRBV29-1 and TRBJ1-1, is SAVISQKPSRDICQRGTSLTIQCQVDSQVTMMFWYRQQPGQSLTLIATANQGSEATYESGFVIDKFPISRPNLTFSTLTVSNMSPEDSSIYLCSVWDREGSKTEAFFGQGTRLTVV.